The T cell receptor beta chain described here comes from a study of response to subunit inactivated influenza vaccine. TCRdb redid the calling of the RT-PCR reads with MiXCR, one entry per CDR3 protein. Of roughly 700,000 distinct CDR3 sequences in the sample, approximately 14% were seen once. This clonotype was detected a few times. V shed 3 bases and J 5 bases; nucleotides not matched to a gene: 11. This CDR3 has 16 amino acids. In germline, CDR1 is SGHKS, CDR2 YYEKEE (reference sequence). The V and J genes are TRBV5-5 and TRBJ2-5; 9 bases agree with TRBD2. The sequence was collected from a man over 45 who received an inactivated influenza vaccine. The sequencing here drew on PBMCs from blood, taken 14 to 15 days before vaccination. CDR3 in DNA: TGTGCCAGCAGCTGGGGACTAGCCCTCTATGAGGAGACCCAGTACTTC. This sequence encodes CASSWGLALYEETQYF.